The 24 T cell receptor beta chains below come from one sample, sequenced in a study of blood T cell repertoires in COVID-19. Data came from immunoSEQ multiplex PCR; TCRdb stores just in-frame clones and leaves some out. The sample contains roughly 160,000 clones, 70% to 90% of which appear only once. The material sequenced was peripheral blood. Receptors originate from a man in his sixties with acute or convalescent COVID-19.

The chain uses TRBV11-1 and TRBJ2-7, with 11 bases lining up with TRBD1. This CDR3 spans 14 amino acids. J gave up 4 bases and V 5 bases, and 4 bases lay outside the gene matches. CDR1 is SGHAT, CDR2 FQDESV, per germline (reference sequence). The chain's CDR3 is CASSPGTGGYEQYF. The DNA for the CDR3 is TGTGCCAGCAGCCCCGGGACAGGGGGTTACGAGCAGTACTTC.

The V and J genes are TRBV27 and TRBJ2-5; the D gene is possibly TRBD2 (5 bases). The CDR3 is 15 amino acids. The germline gives CDR1 MNHEY, CDR2 SMNVEV (reference sequence). Trimming took 5 bases from V and 5 from J, leaving 18 bases between them. The CDR3 bases are TGTGCCAGCAGTCGGTTGATAGGAGGTACGGAGACCCAGTACTTC. Protein product: CASSRLIGGTETQYF.

The chain carries TRBV27 and TRBJ1-5; 7 positions match TRBD1. The junction had 9 bases not matched to a gene; V was cut back by 7 bases and J by 0 bases. CDR1 and CDR2 (germline): MNHEY, SMNVEV (reference sequence). The CDR3 has 16 amino acids. CDR3 sequence: CASNPQGGNSNQPQHF. In nucleotides, the CDR3 is TGTGCCAGCAACCCTCAGGGGGGAAATAGCAATCAGCCCCAGCATTTT.

V gene TRBV5-1 combines with J gene TRBJ2-2, with 7 bases that match TRBD1. This CDR3 has 18 residues. The V and J ends lost 3 bases and 7 bases, in that order; junction bases with no gene match: 18. Germline CDR1 reads SGHRS; CDR2 reads YFSETQ. The chain's CDR3 is CASSSPVGRDRAYGELFF. CDR3 coding DNA: TGCGCCAGCAGCTCACCCGTGGGACGTGACAGGGCCTACGGGGAGCTGTTTTTT. The full variable domain, its missing parts supplied by reference TRBV5-1 and TRBJ2-2, is KAGVTQTPRYLIKTRGQQVTLSCSPISGHRSVSWYQQTPGQGLQFLFEYFSETQRNKGNFPGRFSGRQFSNSRSEMNVSTLELGDSALYLCASSSPVGRDRAYGELFFGEGSRLTVL.

Notes on this clone: One end of the junction fails to match germline, which may point to a read error. The V and J genes are TRBV27 and TRBJ2-2; TRBD1 matches at 8 bases. CDR1 and CDR2 (germline): MNHEY, SMNVEV (reference sequence). The CDR3 extends over 15 amino acids. The CDR3 DNA follows: TGTGCCAGCAGGCTAGACAGGGGCCTCACCCGGGAGCTGTTTTTT. Protein sequence: CASRLDRGLTRELFF.

The CDR3 DNA sequence: TGTGCCAGCAGTTATTGGACTAGCGATACCGGGGAGCTGTTTTTT. It yields the protein CASSYWTSDTGELFF. The chain recombines TRBV6-6 with TRBJ2-2; 9 bases map to TRBD2. J was trimmed by 5 bases and V by 3 bases; bases with no gene match: 4. Germline loops: CDR1 MNHNY, CDR2 SVGAGI (reference sequence). The CDR3 covers 15 residues.

The DNA of the CDR3 is TGTGCCAGCTCACCAAATACAGGCGTTTACAATGAGCAGTTCTTC. It encodes CASSPNTGVYNEQFF. This chain links TRBV18 with TRBJ2-1; D may be TRBD1 (5 bases). The CDR3 sequence is 15 residues long. The germline V gene encodes CDR1 KGHSH and CDR2 LQKENI. Deletions cut 2 bases from V and 4 bases from J, with 12 bases between.

The chain combines TRBV4-1 with TRBJ2-5; the D is unclear. V was clipped by 2 bases and J by 2 bases, with 9 bases between them. This CDR3 is 14 amino acids long. CDR1 and CDR2 (germline): MGHRA, YSYEKL. CDR3 bases: TGCGCCAGCAGCCAATTCTTTACACAAGAGACCCAGTACTTC. Residues: CASSQFFTQETQYF.

The CDR3 here is CASSPATNSYNEQFF. In DNA, the CDR3 is TGTGCCAGCAGCCCCGCTACCAACTCCTACAATGAGCAGTTCTTC. The chain combines TRBV7-6 with TRBJ2-1; D not certain. V lost 5 bases to trimming and J lost 0 bases, with 11 bases between them. The CDR3 length is 15 residues. Germline V gene sequence: CDR1 SGHVS, CDR2 FNYEAQ.

CDR3 protein: CASNTGPGTEAFF. CDR3 bases: TGTGCCAGCAATACAGGGCCCGGCACTGAAGCTTTCTTT. This chain uses TRBV2 with TRBJ1-1; possibly TRBD1 for D (6 bases). V shed 7 bases and J shed 4 bases, with 13 bases lying between them. Germline CDR1 SNHLY, CDR2 FYNNEI. There are 13 residues in the CDR3.

On this clone: The identical CDR3 is also encoded by other nucleotide sequences in the sample. This chain joins TRBV5-1 and TRBJ1-1, with 8 bases matching TRBD1. Germline V gene lookup returns CDR1 SGHRS and CDR2 YFSETQ. This CDR3 region has 14 residues. The V and J ends lost 4 bases and 2 bases, in that order; junction bases with no gene match: 4. The CDR3 DNA sequence: TGCGCCAGCAGCCCCGGACAGGGTAACACTGAAGCTTTCTTT. Translated, it gives CASSPGQGNTEAFF. Complete variable domain (other parts from reference TRBV5-1 and TRBJ1-1): KAGVTQTPRYLIKTRGQQVTLSCSPISGHRSVSWYQQTPGQGLQFLFEYFSETQRNKGNFPGRFSGRQFSNSRSEMNVSTLELGDSALYLCASSPGQGNTEAFFGQGTRLTVV.

This chain joins TRBV5-5 and TRBJ1-5; 7 nucleotides align to TRBD1. With 4 bases clipped from V and 6 bases from J, the junction kept 13 bases outside the gene matches. The germline V gene has CDR1 SGHKS and CDR2 YYEKEE (reference sequence). This CDR3 region has 16 residues. The CDR3: CASSPAPTGIVQPQHF. The CDR3 bases are TGTGCCAGCAGCCCCGCTCCGACAGGGATAGTTCAGCCCCAGCATTTT.

This sequence joins TRBV6-1 and TRBJ2-3; D is unresolved. The CDR3 is made up of 14 amino acids. V was pared by 2 bases and J by 1 base, with 7 bases between. CDR1 and CDR2 (germline): MNHNS, SASEGT. CDR3 amino acids: CASSESPGTDTQYF. The DNA of the CDR3 is TGTGCCAGCAGTGAAAGTCCGGGCACAGATACGCAGTATTTT.

V is TRBV30 and J is TRBJ2-2; D is unresolved. Germline V gene data show CDR1 as GTSNPN and CDR2 as SVGIG (reference sequence). V was shortened by 3 bases and J by 1 base, with 6 bases between the two germline ends. The CDR3 is 13 amino acids. DNA for the CDR3: TGTGCCTGGAGGGCAAGGAACACCGGGGAGCTGTTTTTT. Residues: CAWRARNTGELFF.

The chain employs TRBV2 and TRBJ1-6, with TRBD1 as a possible D gene (6 bases). Germline CDR1 and CDR2: SNHLY and FYNNEI. CDR3 length equals 14 residues. V lost 6 bases to trimming and J lost 7 bases, with 13 bases between them. The CDR3 coding sequence is TGTGCCAGCAGGGGTCCGGGGGGCAATTCACCCCTCCACTTT. It codes for CASRGPGGNSPLHF. Full variable domain (rest looked up from reference TRBV2 and TRBJ1-6): EPEVTQTPSHQVTQMGQEVILRCVPISNHLYFYWYRQILGQKVEFLVSFYNNEISEKSEIFDDQFSVERPDGSNFTLKIRSTKLEDSAMYFCASRGPGGNSPLHFGNGTRLTVT.

The CDR3 DNA reads TGTGCCAGCAGCCCCCTCCGCAGGGGAGGTACGGGAGGGTCTGGGGAGACCCAGTACTTC. Amino acid sequence: CASSPLRRGGTGGSGETQYF. The chain is built from TRBV28 and TRBJ2-5; 8 bases are a match to TRBD2. The CDR3 loop spans 20 amino acids. V shed 6 bases, J shed 5 bases, and the junction held 26 bases outside the gene matches. Germline V gene lookup returns CDR1 MDHEN and CDR2 SYDVKM.

V is TRBV7-3 and J is TRBJ2-2; D remains ambiguous. V lost 4 bases and J 0 bases, leaving 6 bases between the germline ends. The germline CDR1 and CDR2 sequences are SGHTA and FQGTGA. The CDR3 extends over 14 amino acids. The CDR3 DNA reads TGTGCCAGCAGCTACCACTCGAACACCGGGGAGCTGTTTTTT. Its translation: CASSYHSNTGELFF.

This sequence joins TRBV6-5 and TRBJ2-7; D remains ambiguous. The germline V gene has CDR1 MNHEY and CDR2 SVGAGI. V lost 8 bases to trimming and J lost 2 bases, with 7 bases between them. This CDR3 has 11 residues. The CDR3 sequence is CASRLAYEQYF. DNA for the CDR3: TGTGCCAGCCGACTTGCCTACGAGCAGTACTTC.

The CDR3 coding sequence is TGCGCCAGCAGCCAAGGGGACAGCGGAAACACCATATATTTT. This sequence encodes CASSQGDSGNTIYF. J is TRBJ1-3 and V is TRBV5-1; 7 bases align to TRBD1. The CDR3 is made up of 14 amino acids. Germline lookup yields CDR1 SGHRS and CDR2 YFSETQ. Trimming took 4 bases from V and 4 from J; bases not matched to a gene: 5.

CDR3 amino acids: CASSRQGRVTKNIQYF. CDR3 in DNA: TGTGCCAGCAGCCGACAGGGACGAGTAACCAAAAACATTCAGTACTTC. The chain links TRBV5-8 to TRBJ2-4; 7 bases fit TRBD1. CDR1 SGHTS and CDR2 YDEGEE come from the germline V gene. This CDR3 is 16 amino acids long. The junction had 9 bases not matched to a gene; V was cut back by 4 bases and J by 2 bases.

The J gene is TRBJ1-5, the V gene TRBV9; D unclear. Between the trimmed V and J ends, which lost 4 bases and 8 bases, there was a span of 7 bases. This CDR3 is built from 11 residues. Germline V CDR1 and CDR2: SGDLS, YYNGEE. The CDR3 reads CASSPRKPQHF. CDR3 nucleotides: TGTGCCAGCAGCCCGCGAAAGCCCCAGCATTTT.

The chain links TRBV6-2 or TRBV6-3 to TRBJ2-7; possibly TRBD1 for D (5 bases). Trimming stripped 6 bases from V and 4 bases from J, with 10 bases between. CDR3 length: 12 residues. Per germline, CDR1 MNHEY and CDR2 SVGEGT. Here the CDR3 reads CASSEQAYEQYF. The CDR3 DNA is TGTGCCAGCAGCGAACAGGCGTACGAGCAGTACTTC.

This rearrangement joins TRBV4-2 to TRBJ1-2, with D possibly TRBD1 on 5 matching bases. The CDR3 is made up of 13 amino acids. CDR1 LGHNA and CDR2 YNFKEQ come from the germline V gene. The V end was cut by 3 bases, the J end by 2 bases, with 7 bases between. The CDR3 nucleotides are TGTGCCAGCAGCCAGGGGCGGAACTATGGCTACACCTTC. Its protein product is CASSQGRNYGYTF.

This sequence joins TRBV13 and TRBJ1-2; perhaps TRBD1 as D (5 bases). Germline assignment: CDR1 PRHDT and CDR2 FYEKMQ (reference sequence). The CDR3 is 17 amino acids. Trimming pared 5 bases from V and 4 bases from J, leaving 23 bases between. This CDR3 reads CASSLPGLLGPSYGYTF. The DNA of the CDR3 is TGTGCCAGCAGCCTACCGGGACTCCTTGGCCCGTCCTATGGCTACACCTTC.